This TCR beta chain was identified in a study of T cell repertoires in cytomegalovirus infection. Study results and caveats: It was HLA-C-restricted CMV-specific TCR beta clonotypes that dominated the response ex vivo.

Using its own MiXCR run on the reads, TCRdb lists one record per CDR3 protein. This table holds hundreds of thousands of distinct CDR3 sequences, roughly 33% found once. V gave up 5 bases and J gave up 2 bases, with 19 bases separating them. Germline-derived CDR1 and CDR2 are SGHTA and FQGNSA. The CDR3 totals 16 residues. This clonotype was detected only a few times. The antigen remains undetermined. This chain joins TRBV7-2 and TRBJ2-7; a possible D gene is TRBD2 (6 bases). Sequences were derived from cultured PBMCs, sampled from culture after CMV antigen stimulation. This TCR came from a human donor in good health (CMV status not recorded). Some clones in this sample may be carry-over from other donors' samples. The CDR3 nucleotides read TGTGCCAGCAGCAAACCGCTTCGGACTAAGCCCTACGAGCAGTACTTC. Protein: CASSKPLRTKPYEQYF.